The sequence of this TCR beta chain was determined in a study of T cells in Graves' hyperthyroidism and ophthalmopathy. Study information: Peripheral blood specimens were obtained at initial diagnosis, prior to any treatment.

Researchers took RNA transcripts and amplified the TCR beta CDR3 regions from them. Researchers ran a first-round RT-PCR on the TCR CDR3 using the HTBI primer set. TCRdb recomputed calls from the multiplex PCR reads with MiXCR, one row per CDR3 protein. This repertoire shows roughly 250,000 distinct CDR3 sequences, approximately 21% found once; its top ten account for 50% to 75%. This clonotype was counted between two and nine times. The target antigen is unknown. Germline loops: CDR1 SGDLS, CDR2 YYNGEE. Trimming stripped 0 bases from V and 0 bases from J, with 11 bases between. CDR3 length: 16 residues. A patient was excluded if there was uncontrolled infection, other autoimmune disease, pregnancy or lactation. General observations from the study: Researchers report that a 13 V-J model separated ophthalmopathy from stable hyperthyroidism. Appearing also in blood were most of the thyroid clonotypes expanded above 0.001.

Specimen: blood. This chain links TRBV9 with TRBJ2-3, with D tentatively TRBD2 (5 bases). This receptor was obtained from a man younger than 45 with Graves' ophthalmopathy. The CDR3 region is CASSVGLATSTDTQYF. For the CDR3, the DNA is TGTGCCAGCAGCGTAGGATTAGCGACTAGCACAGATACGCAGTATTTT.